Given below is one T cell receptor beta chain in context. The target antigen is unknown. This specimen belongs to a study of CD4+ T cells in melanoma. Study-level results: A reported correlation linked neoantigen-specific CD4+ T cells to CD8+, macrophage and B cell function. Neoantigen-specific CD4+ T cells in melanoma reportedly had diverse differentiation states.

Germline CDR1 LGHDT, CDR2 YNNKEL (reference sequence). This CDR3 is 13 amino acids long. V was pared by 3 bases and J by 0 bases, with 5 bases between. Data came from immunoSEQ multiplex PCR; TCRdb stores just in-frame clones and leaves some out. The table shows about 9,600 clones, with over 70% occurring only once. The chain couples TRBV3-1 (or the pseudogene TRBV3-2) to TRBJ2-5; D gene uncertain. The sample was cells from a culture (not recorded whether cultured in vitro). The TCR was taken from a human donor with melanoma. The CDR3 nucleotides are TGTGCCAGCAGCCACCGGTACCAAGAGACCCAGTACTTC. Amino acids: CASSHRYQETQYF.